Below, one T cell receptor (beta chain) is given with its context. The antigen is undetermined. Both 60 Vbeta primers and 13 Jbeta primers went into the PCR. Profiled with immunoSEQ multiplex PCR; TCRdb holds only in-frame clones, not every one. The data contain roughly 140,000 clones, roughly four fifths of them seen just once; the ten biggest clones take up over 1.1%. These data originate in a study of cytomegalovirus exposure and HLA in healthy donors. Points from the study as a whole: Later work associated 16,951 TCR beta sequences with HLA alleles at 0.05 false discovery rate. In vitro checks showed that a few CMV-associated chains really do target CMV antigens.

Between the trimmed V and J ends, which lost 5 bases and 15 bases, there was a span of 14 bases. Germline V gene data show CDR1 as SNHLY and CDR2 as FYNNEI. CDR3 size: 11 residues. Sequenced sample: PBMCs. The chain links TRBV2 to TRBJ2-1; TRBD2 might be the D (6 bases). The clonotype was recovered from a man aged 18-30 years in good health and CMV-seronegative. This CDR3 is CASSPPRDGFF. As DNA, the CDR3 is TGTGCCAGCAGTCCCCCGCGGGATGGGTTCTTC.